This T cell receptor beta chain was identified in a study of response to subunit inactivated influenza vaccine. Regarding the study as a whole: The authors suggested that few new T cells are recruited per seasonal influenza vaccination.

This clonotype was counted a few times. Its antigen is not identified. TCRdb itself ran the RT-PCR reads through MiXCR, one entry per CDR3 protein. The profile covers about 500,000 distinct CDR3 sequences, with approximately 17% appearing a single time and less than 4% taken by the ten largest. Germline CDR1 and CDR2: SGHTA and FQGNSA. V gave up 1 base and J gave up 4 bases, with 11 bases separating them. This CDR3 spans 15 amino acids. This TCR came from a man between 50 and 75 years old who received an inactivated influenza vaccine. The source material was CD4+ T cells sorted from PBMCs, sampled around 25 months after vaccination. The chain links TRBV7-2 to TRBJ1-5; TRBD1 might be the D (6 bases). CDR3 residues: CASSLEGGANQPQHF. The CDR3 DNA follows: TGTGCCAGCAGCTTAGAGGGGGGGGCGAATCAGCCCCAGCATTTT.